Sequencing of this TCR beta chain was carried out in a study of blood T cell repertoires in COVID-19. The overall study: Donors in the United States, Italy and Spain gave samples during acute or convalescent COVID-19. T cells, B-cell-depleted T cells, or PBMCs supplied cDNA or gDNA.

Germline V CDR1 and CDR2: SGHVS, FQNEAQ. V was clipped by 5 bases and J by 3 bases, with 14 bases between them. The CDR3 runs 14 residues. As originally analysed: Nucleated cell counts were estimated from reference gene primer amplification. Repertoires were generated with immunoSEQ multiplex PCR, while TCRdb's copy carries only in-frame clones and drops some. V and J calls and clone size are given by that table; D and trimming were obtained from the DNA. The data show tens of thousands of clones, with 90% to 95% seen just once and approximately 1.7% held by the top ten. The sequencing sample was made of peripheral blood. The receptor's source is a man aged 60 to 69 with acute or convalescent COVID-19. This sequence joins TRBV7-8 and TRBJ2-7; D is possibly TRBD2 (5 bases). The CDR3 reads CASSGSSWVYEQYF. CDR3 DNA: TGTGCCAGCAGCGGGAGCTCTTGGGTCTACGAGCAGTACTTC. Drawing the rest from reference TRBV7-8 and TRBJ2-7, the complete variable domain is GAGVSQSPRYKVAKRGQDVALRCDPISGHVSLFWYQQALGQGPEFLTYFQNEAQLDKSGLPSDRFFAERPEGSVSTLKIQRTQQEDSAVYLCASSGSSWVYEQYFGPGTRLTVT.